The rows below give T cell receptor beta chains drawn from one sample of a study of vaccination effects on CD4 cells after COVID-19. The antigens of these receptors remain unknown. Profiled with immunoSEQ multiplex PCR; TCRdb holds only in-frame clones, not every one. The data contain 50,000 to 75,000 clones, about 80% of them singletons. Here the sequenced sample was CD4+ T cells from PBMCs cultured without peptide, taken before COVID-19 vaccination. The receptors here all came from a human donor who received a COVID-19 vaccine. Both conserved end residues are part of each CDR3. The order of the fields is J gene, V gene, CDR3 protein.

TRBJ2-2	TRBV15	CATSRDPQGGRTGELFF
TRBJ1-2	TRBV3-1/TRBV3-2	CASSQDLRGGYGYTF
TRBJ1-5	TRBV5-6	CASSLEGDTNQPQHF
TRBJ2-5	TRBV30	CAWTDGGQETQYF
TRBJ1-1	TRBV6-6	CASGRRQGGFYTEAFF
TRBJ1-5	TRBV6-5	CASSKSGQARQPQHF
-	TRBV28	CASSFSRGRAQPQYF
TRBJ1-6	TRBV5-1	CASSFEGARNSPLHF
TRBJ2-6	TRBV12-5	CASLSSGANVLTF
TRBJ2-3	TRBV7-2	CASSPNRDTQYF
TRBJ2-6	TRBV12-3/TRBV12-4	CASSLRAPYVLTF
TRBJ2-6	TRBV7-2	CASSLVLAGGPGANVLTF
TRBJ2-3	TRBV19	CASSIDDYTQYF
TRBJ2-3	TRBV30	CAWSPPGQGVGDTQYF
TRBJ1-2	TRBV9	CASSVELGGGGYTF
TRBJ2-1	TRBV10-1	CASSDLTSGEYNEQFF
TRBJ1-5	TRBV30	CAWSRVGGQPQHF
TRBJ1-1	TRBV7-3	CASSFTGSTEAFF
TRBJ2-3	TRBV9	CASSVVGGLIGDTQYF
TRBJ1-6	TRBV11-2	CASSLSLSPLHF
TRBJ1-5	TRBV5-8	CASSLYGGVHDQPQHF
TRBJ2-3	TRBV4-2	CASSQDLLASGGGVTDTQYF
TRBJ2-5	TRBV11-1	CASSARDPEETQYF
TRBJ1-4	TRBV5-4	CASSAFQGPATNEKLFF
TRBJ2-3	TRBV7-2	CASSLGGTDTQYF
TRBJ1-1	TRBV12-3/TRBV12-4	CASSASMNTEAFF
TRBJ2-3	TRBV7-3	CASSTKRGGDTQYF
TRBJ2-3	TRBV4-1	CASSRNPGPLGADTQYF
TRBJ2-5	TRBV19	CASRDRGRGETQYF
TRBJ2-2	TRBV4-1	CASSQRTSGGNTGELFF
TRBJ2-2	TRBV12-3/TRBV12-4	CASGTGTTGELFF
TRBJ2-1	TRBV5-6	CASSHDRGASYNEQFF
TRBJ2-2	TRBV5-1	CASSWKGGKGTGELFF
TRBJ1-6	TRBV25-1	CASSDVGQAVAPLHF
TRBJ1-1	TRBV18	CASSITGTGGPTEAFF
TRBJ2-3	TRBV11-2	CASGWAKGRTDTQYF
TRBJ2-2	TRBV5-5	CASSLRPTENTGELFF
TRBJ1-4	TRBV30	CAWSHNEKLFF
TRBJ2-2	TRBV10-1	CASSDDRRNSGGTGELFF
TRBJ2-2	TRBV11-2	CASSPFRTGELFF
TRBJ2-2	TRBV14	CASSQTNTGELFF
TRBJ2-5	TRBV5-1	CASSQGLAGGQETQYF
TRBJ1-1	TRBV2	CASTADVANTEAFF
TRBJ1-2	TRBV7-3	CASSPGPNYGYTF
TRBJ1-5	TRBV10-3	CAISEWQGPDQPQHF
TRBJ2-3	TRBV4-2	CASSPTPGLATDTQYF
TRBJ1-5	TRBV6-1	CASSEQTGRQPQHF
TRBJ1-2	TRBV7-2	CASSLYTPPGYTF
TRBJ1-1	TRBV5-1	CASSAGTGGTEAFF
TRBJ2-5	TRBV11-3	CASSFLGAGETQYF